Shown below are 22 T cell receptor beta chains from a single sample sequenced in a study of human thymus T cells. Thymus pieces cut out during corrective heart surgery were the tissue that was used. Method: immunoSEQ multiplex PCR; TCRdb's copy keeps in-frame clones and lacks some. The table has under 95,000 clones, roughly 96% seen once. The specimen sequenced was thymus tissue. These receptors were taken from a girl under two years old with a congenital heart defect but otherwise immunologically healthy.

This clone was seen just once. This chain joins TRBV6-1 and TRBJ2-2; possibly TRBD2 for D (6 bases). Germline V gives CDR1 MNHNS, CDR2 SASEGT. Trimming removed 9 bases from V and 0 bases from J, with 14 bases in between. CDR3 length: 15 amino acids. The DNA of the CDR3 is TGTGCCAGTGCGGGAACCACCGCGAACACCGGGGAGCTGTTTTTT. This encodes CASAGTTANTGELFF.

The gene calls are TRBV29-1 and TRBJ2-1; TRBD1 might be the D (5 bases). There are 14 residues in the CDR3. V lost 0 bases to trimming and J lost 11 bases, with 17 bases between them. Germline CDR1 is SQVTM and CDR2 is ANQGSEA. The CDR3 nucleotides read TGCAGCGTTGAAGAGGCTGTTCAGGGAATTAAGCAGTTCTTC. It yields the protein CSVEEAVQGIKQFF.

This chain links TRBV6-1 with TRBJ2-7, with TRBD1 matching over 9 bases. Germline CDR1 and CDR2: MNHNS and SASEGT. CDR3 length: 15 amino acids. The V gene end was trimmed by 7 bases and the J gene end by 3 bases; junction bases not matched to a gene: 10. CDR3 residues: CASITPGQGYYEQYF. The CDR3 coding sequence is TGTGCCAGCATTACTCCGGGACAGGGCTACTACGAGCAGTACTTC.

The rearrangement joins TRBV5-6 to TRBJ2-2, with TRBD2 matching 12 bases. Germline V gives CDR1 SGHDT, CDR2 YYEEEE. V shed 3 bases, J shed 4 bases, and the junction held 4 bases outside the gene matches. The CDR3 extends over 16 amino acids. The CDR3 region is CASSSPSGRATGELFF. DNA of the CDR3: TGTGCCAGCAGCTCCCCTAGCGGGAGGGCCACCGGGGAGCTGTTTTTT.

The genes are TRBV7-2 and TRBJ2-2; weak D call: TRBD2 (6 bases). CDR3 length equals 13 residues. The germline gives CDR1 SGHTA, CDR2 FQGNSA. V was trimmed by 5 bases and J by 14 bases, leaving 18 bases between them. The CDR3 bases are TGTGCCAGCAGCCTTGGGAGGTCTTCACTCCTGTTTTTT. It codes for CASSLGRSSLLFF. Together with reference TRBV7-2 and TRBJ2-2, the CDR3 gives the full variable domain: GAGVSQSPSNKVTEKGKDVELRCDPISGHTALYWYRQSLGQGLEFLIYFQGNSAPDKSGLPSDRFSAERTGGSVSTLTIQRTQQEDSAVYLCASSLGRSSLLFFGEGSRLTVL.

The chain carries TRBV5-1 and TRBJ2-7; 7 bases are shared with TRBD1. Germline V gives CDR1 SGHRS, CDR2 YFSETQ. Trimming removed 6 bases from V and 2 bases from J; junction bases left unmatched: 11. The length of the CDR3 is 15 residues. CDR3 region: CASTVTGTEPYEQYF. The CDR3 nucleotides are TGCGCCAGCACTGTAACCGGGACAGAACCCTACGAGCAGTACTTC.

The chain uses TRBV7-6 and TRBJ2-7; the match to TRBD1 covers 7 bases. Unmatched junction bases numbered 17, after V lost 5 bases and J lost 4 bases. The CDR3 spans 17 residues. The germline gives CDR1 SGHVS, CDR2 FNYEAQ. The CDR3 region is CASSPRATDRVSYEQYF. The DNA of the CDR3 is TGTGCCAGCAGCCCACGAGCGACTGACAGGGTGTCGTACGAGCAGTACTTC.

The rearrangement links TRBV5-6 to TRBJ1-2; 10 positions agree with TRBD1. Germline CDR1 SGHDT, CDR2 YYEEEE. V gave up 3 bases and J gave up 4 bases; unmatched junction bases: 15. There are 18 residues in the CDR3. In nucleotides, the CDR3 is TGTGCCAGCAGCTCAGGTCCGGGACAGGGGAATATCGGCTATGGCTACACCTTC. Its protein product is CASSSGPGQGNIGYGYTF.

The chain links TRBV4-1 to TRBJ2-1; 11 nucleotides agree with TRBD2. CDR1 and CDR2 from the germline V gene are MGHRA and YSYEKL. V was clipped by 4 bases and J by 6 bases; unmatched bases: 11. This CDR3 has 17 amino acids. The chain's CDR3 is CASSPPGIAGGRNEQFF. Written as DNA, the CDR3 is TGCGCCAGCAGCCCCCCCGGTATAGCGGGAGGGCGCAATGAGCAGTTCTTC.

The chain employs TRBV27 and TRBJ1-3; D perhaps matches TRBD1 (6 bases). This CDR3 is built from 17 residues. V was trimmed by 6 bases and J by 0 bases, leaving 18 bases between them. Germline loops: CDR1 MNHEY, CDR2 SMNVEV (reference sequence). CDR3 DNA sequence: TGTGCCAGCAGCCCCAATCCTACAGGGAACTCTGGAAACACCATATATTTT. Protein sequence: CASSPNPTGNSGNTIYF.

The rearrangement joins TRBV18 to TRBJ1-4; unclear D gene. With 0 bases removed from V and 0 bases from J, the gap between germline ends came to 11 bases. Germline V gene lookup returns CDR1 KGHSH and CDR2 LQKENI. CDR3 length: 17 amino acids. The CDR3 here is CASSPPRRDATNEKLFF. The CDR3 nucleotides read TGTGCCAGCTCACCACCGCGCAGAGATGCAACTAATGAAAAACTGTTTTTT.

V gene TRBV5-1 combines with J gene TRBJ2-7; TRBD2 aligns across 10 bases. The germline gives CDR1 SGHRS, CDR2 YFSETQ. The CDR3 consists of 15 residues. V dropped 0 bases and J dropped 2; count of bases not matched to a gene: 2. The CDR3 DNA sequence: TGCGCCAGCAGCTTGGGCGGGACTAGCGCCTACGAGCAGTACTTC. This sequence encodes CASSLGGTSAYEQYF.

The chain is built from TRBV4-1 and TRBJ1-2; 7 bases fit TRBD1. CDR3 size: 22 residues. Germline CDR1 and CDR2: MGHRA and YSYEKL. V gave up 4 bases and J gave up 8 bases; unmatched junction bases: 34. The CDR3 region is CASSPLVYSQLLTGPTLWGYTF. The CDR3 DNA reads TGCGCCAGCAGCCCACTCGTCTACTCTCAACTCCTGACAGGGCCTACTCTCTGGGGCTACACCTTC.

The chain uses TRBV5-6 and TRBJ1-1; unclear D gene. Trimming took 0 bases from V and 1 from J, leaving 7 bases between them. The germline gives CDR1 SGHDT, CDR2 YYEEEE. The CDR3 contains 14 residues. For the CDR3, the DNA is TGTGCCAGCAGCTTGGGGCAGGAGAACACTGAAGCTTTCTTT. It yields the protein CASSLGQENTEAFF.

This chain uses TRBV6-1 with TRBJ1-3, with TRBD1 as a possible D gene (5 bases). Per the germline V gene, CDR1 is MNHNS and CDR2 is SASEGT. The CDR3 loop spans 15 amino acids. V was clipped by 6 bases and J by 2 bases, with 14 bases between them. The CDR3 loop is CASRLGGKTGNTIYF. CDR3 DNA sequence: TGTGCCAGCAGATTGGGGGGAAAAACTGGAAACACCATATATTTT.

The chain combines TRBV7-2 with TRBJ2-2, with D possibly TRBD2 on 5 matching bases. The CDR3 consists of 11 residues. The V end lost 9 bases, the J end lost 5 bases, and 7 bases lay between the germline ends. CDR1 is SGHTA, CDR2 FQGNSA, per germline. The DNA for the CDR3 is TGTGCCAGTCCGGGAACCGGGGAGCTGTTTTTT. It encodes CASPGTGELFF.

This sequence joins TRBV5-5 and TRBJ1-4, with no clear D. Trimming stripped 4 bases from V and 13 bases from J, with 20 bases between. CDR3 size: 14 residues. Germline CDR1 is SGHKS and CDR2 is YYEKEE (reference sequence). The CDR3 coding sequence is TGTGCCAGCAGCCCCCAATGGGCAGGCCCTTCACTGTTTTTT. Amino acid sequence: CASSPQWAGPSLFF. Based on the CDR3 plus reference TRBV5-5 and TRBJ1-4, the full variable domain is DAGVTQSPTHLIKTRGQQVTLRCSPISGHKSVSWYQQVLGQGPQFIFQYYEKEERGRGNFPDRFSARQFPNYSSELNVNALLLGDSALYLCASSPQWAGPSLFFGSGTQLSVL.

V gene TRBV7-2 combines with J gene TRBJ2-5; 10 nucleotides match TRBD2. Germline V CDR1 and CDR2: SGHTA, FQGNSA. Trimming took 0 bases from V and 4 from J; bases not matched to a gene: 11. The CDR3 length is 18 residues. The chain's CDR3 is CASSLAVPSGRGRETQYF. DNA of the CDR3: TGTGCCAGCAGCTTAGCGGTCCCTAGCGGGAGAGGACGAGAGACCCAGTACTTC.

The chain has TRBV4-1 and TRBJ2-7; D perhaps matches TRBD2 (5 bases). This CDR3 contains 17 residues. The germline CDR1 and CDR2 sequences are MGHRA and YSYEKL. The V end was cut by 0 bases, the J end by 2 bases, with 17 bases between. CDR3 in DNA: TGCGCCAGCAGCCAAGATGGGCCTAAGGAGGTCCCCTACGAGCAGTACTTC. It translates to CASSQDGPKEVPYEQYF.

The CDR3 loop is CASSLRPGFNQPQHF. CDR3 sequence (DNA): TGTGCCAGCAGTTTACGACCAGGCTTTAATCAGCCCCAGCATTTT. This sequence joins TRBV28 and TRBJ1-5; no clear D gene. Germline V gives CDR1 MDHEN, CDR2 SYDVKM. This CDR3 contains 15 residues. Trimming took off 2 bases at V and 4 bases at J, with 12 bases between the two ends.

This chain joins TRBV7-2 and TRBJ2-2; 9 bases agree with TRBD2. J lost 4 bases, V lost 1 base, and 4 bases had no gene match. CDR3 length: 16 residues. Germline values: CDR1 SGHTA, CDR2 FQGNSA. The CDR3: CASSLDGGRGTGELFF. The CDR3, as DNA: TGTGCCAGCAGCTTAGATGGCGGGAGGGGCACCGGGGAGCTGTTTTTT.

This sequence joins TRBV19 and TRBJ1-5; maybe TRBD1 (5 bases). Trimming stripped 1 base from V and 0 bases from J, with 13 bases between. Germline V gives CDR1 LNHDA, CDR2 SQIVND (reference sequence). This CDR3 region has 17 residues. The CDR3 DNA reads as TGTGCCAGTAGTATAGGAACCTCCCAGGGTAGCAATCAGCCCCAGCATTTT. This encodes CASSIGTSQGSNQPQHF.